These 22 T cell receptor beta chains came from one sample sequenced in a study of blood T cell repertoires in COVID-19. Data came from immunoSEQ multiplex PCR; TCRdb stores just in-frame clones and leaves some out. The repertoire holds 95,000 to 150,000 clones, with roughly 90% as singletons. The source material was peripheral blood. The receptors were gathered from a man aged 35-49 years with acute or convalescent COVID-19.

V and J are TRBV5-5 and TRBJ2-5; D perhaps matches TRBD2 (6 bases). The CDR3 is made up of 14 amino acids. Trimming took 7 bases from V and 2 from J, leaving 15 bases between them. CDR1 is SGHKS, CDR2 YYEKEE, per germline (reference sequence). CDR3 nucleotides: TGTGCCAGCGGGCGGCGGAGGGATCAAGAGACCCAGTACTTC. Encoded protein: CASGRRRDQETQYF.

The gene calls are TRBV12-3 or TRBV12-4 and TRBJ1-1; D is possibly TRBD1 (5 bases). The CDR3 consists of 13 residues. V was clipped by 2 bases and J by 7 bases, with 11 bases between them. The CDR3 DNA follows: TGTGCCAGCAGTTTAAGGACAACACGTGAAGCTTTCTTT. Translation: CASSLRTTREAFF.

The genes are TRBV3-1 (or the pseudogene TRBV3-2) and TRBJ1-1; no firm D call. Germline CDR1 is LGHDT and CDR2 is YNNKEL (reference sequence). CDR3 size: 14 residues. Trimming left V 1 base short and J 2 bases short, with 8 bases between. As DNA, the CDR3 is TGTGCCAGCAGCCAAGTTGCGGGAAACACTGAAGCTTTCTTT. Its translation is CASSQVAGNTEAFF.

The chain couples TRBV2 to TRBJ1-2; the D is unclear. V was shortened by 6 bases and J by 4 bases, with 18 bases between the two germline ends. Per germline, CDR1 SNHLY and CDR2 FYNNEI. This CDR3 region has 15 residues. The CDR3 sequence: CASRFRREGGYGYTF. CDR3 DNA sequence: TGTGCCAGCAGATTTCGGAGGGAAGGAGGCTATGGCTACACCTTC. Full variable domain (outside the CDR3, taken from reference TRBV2 and TRBJ1-2): EPEVTQTPSHQVTQMGQEVILRCVPISNHLYFYWYRQILGQKVEFLVSFYNNEISEKSEIFDDQFSVERPDGSNFTLKIRSTKLEDSAMYFCASRFRREGGYGYTFGSGTRLTVV.

V gene TRBV6-5 combines with J gene TRBJ1-1; 9 positions agree with TRBD1. CDR1 MNHEY and CDR2 SVGAGI come from the germline V gene. Trimming took 6 bases from V and 4 from J; bases not matched to a gene: 3. The length of the CDR3 is 13 residues. CDR3 sequence reads: CASSRQGVTEAFF. CDR3 nucleotide sequence: TGTGCCAGCAGCCGACAGGGGGTCACTGAAGCTTTCTTT.

The chain has TRBV5-4 and TRBJ1-2, with a weak D call TRBD1 (6 bases). CDR1 is SGHNT and CDR2 is YYREEE in the germline V gene (reference sequence). This CDR3 has 13 residues. Deletions cut 4 bases from V and 5 bases from J, with 12 bases between. CDR3 sequence: CASSQQGRYGYTF. Here the CDR3 DNA reads TGTGCCAGCAGCCAACAGGGTCGTTATGGCTACACCTTC.

The chain couples TRBV6-2 or TRBV6-3 to TRBJ1-2, with unresolved D. This CDR3 has 16 amino acids. The germline CDR1 and CDR2 sequences are MNHEY and SVGEGT. Trimming stripped 2 bases from V and 1 base from J, with 14 bases between. In DNA, the CDR3 is TGTGCCAGCAGTTACCGCGGTGCAGTGGGTAACTATGGCTACACCTTC. It specifies CASSYRGAVGNYGYTF.

The J gene is TRBJ2-3, the V gene TRBV6-1, with a tentative D call TRBD2 (6 bases). The CDR3 spans 16 residues. Germline CDR1 MNHNS, CDR2 SASEGT. The V end lost 0 bases, the J end lost 1 base, and 11 bases lay between the germline ends. CDR3: CASSEARGPGTDTQYF. The DNA for the CDR3 is TGTGCCAGCAGTGAAGCGCGGGGACCAGGCACAGATACGCAGTATTTT.

This rearrangement joins TRBV25-1 to TRBJ1-4; no clear D gene. V was shortened by 3 bases and J by 10 bases, with 15 bases between the two germline ends. The germline V gene encodes CDR1 MGHDK and CDR2 SYGVNS. This CDR3 spans 14 amino acids. The CDR3 reads CASSETGIGGKLFF. Written as DNA, the CDR3 is TGTGCCAGCAGTGAGACGGGGATCGGAGGAAAACTGTTTTTT.

The gene calls are TRBV14 and TRBJ1-2; D gene ambiguous. The V end was cut by 0 bases, the J end by 3 bases, with 5 bases between. This CDR3 spans 13 amino acids. Germline CDR1 is SGHDN and CDR2 is FVKESK. The CDR3 sequence: CASSQERDYGYTF. CDR3 bases: TGTGCCAGCAGCCAAGAACGAGACTATGGCTACACCTTC.

The J gene is TRBJ1-5, the V gene TRBV7-8; TRBD1 matches at 11 bases. The CDR3 is 16 residues long. CDR1 and CDR2 from the germline V gene are SGHVS and FQNEAQ. With V trimmed by 4 bases and J by 10 bases, 12 bases remained unmatched. CDR3 protein: CASSSDGTGGFKPQHF. The CDR3 DNA is TGTGCCAGCAGCTCCGACGGGACAGGGGGATTTAAACCCCAGCATTTT.

The chain employs TRBV7-7 and TRBJ1-3, with a weak D call TRBD1 (5 bases). Trimming removed 5 bases from V and 4 bases from J, with 15 bases in between. The CDR3 spans 15 residues. Germline V lookup: CDR1 SSHAT, CDR2 FNYEAQ (reference sequence). CDR3 bases: TGTGCCAGCAGCCCAAGCACGACAGTCGGAAACACCATATATTTT. Protein: CASSPSTTVGNTIYF. Supplemented by reference TRBV7-7 and TRBJ1-3, the full variable domain reads GAGVSQSPRYKVTKRGQDVTLRCDPISSHATLYWYQQALGQGPEFLTYFNYEAQPDKSGLPSDRFSAERPEGSISTLTIQRTEQRDSAMYRCASSPSTTVGNTIYFGEGSWLTVV.

This chain joins TRBV20-1 and TRBJ2-1; maybe TRBD1 (5 bases). Germline-derived CDR1 and CDR2 are DFQATT and SNEGSKA (reference sequence). This CDR3 is 11 amino acids long. Trimming cost V 5 bases and J 8 bases, with 10 bases left between them. Here the CDR3 reads CSAQTVDEQFF. DNA of the CDR3: TGCAGTGCTCAGACAGTAGATGAGCAGTTCTTC.

The V call is TRBV19, the J call TRBJ2-1; 10 nucleotides line up with TRBD2. This CDR3 is built from 15 residues. Germline assignment: CDR1 LNHDA and CDR2 SQIVND (reference sequence). V gave up 3 bases and J gave up 6 bases; unmatched junction bases: 5. CDR3 DNA sequence: TGTGCCAGTAGTATTACAGCGGGGGGGTCCAATGAGCAGTTCTTC. As protein: CASSITAGGSNEQFF. Filled out from reference TRBV19 and TRBJ2-1, the complete variable domain reads DGGITQSPKYLFRKEGQNVTLSCEQNLNHDAMYWYRQDPGQGLRLIYYSQIVNDFQKGDIAEGYSVSREKKESFPLTVTSAQKNPTAFYLCASSITAGGSNEQFFGPGTRLTVL.

The chain is built from TRBV2 and TRBJ2-3; 11 bases align to TRBD2. The J segment lost 4 bases and the V segment lost 7 bases, leaving 7 bases of the junction unmatched. Germline V gives CDR1 SNHLY, CDR2 FYNNEI. This CDR3 comprises 15 residues. The CDR3 loop reads CASNPTSGSADTQYF. CDR3 sequence (DNA): TGTGCCAGCAATCCAACTAGCGGGAGCGCAGATACGCAGTATTTT.

This rearrangement joins TRBV2 to TRBJ2-6; unclear D gene. The CDR3 has 16 residues. CDR1 SNHLY and CDR2 FYNNEI come from the germline V gene. V was cut by 5 bases and J by 0 bases, with 11 bases left in between. The CDR3 nucleotides are TGTGCCAGCAGTAAGTCAGGAACCTCTGGGGCCAACGTCCTGACTTTC. It encodes CASSKSGTSGANVLTF.

This chain uses TRBV7-9 with TRBJ1-1, with unresolved D. V was cut by 1 base and J by 4 bases, with 13 bases left in between. The germline CDR1 and CDR2 sequences are SEHNR and FQNEAQ (reference sequence). The CDR3 loop spans 15 amino acids. The chain's CDR3 is CASSLEQALGTEAFF. Written as DNA, the CDR3 is TGTGCCAGCAGCTTAGAGCAAGCGCTCGGCACTGAAGCTTTCTTT.

This clone was recorded once. The chain employs TRBV4-2 and TRBJ2-2; TRBD1 agrees at 11 bases. Germline V gene data show CDR1 as LGHNA and CDR2 as YNFKEQ. The junction had 7 bases not matched to a gene; V was cut back by 7 bases and J by 3 bases. The CDR3 covers 16 residues. The CDR3 reads CASNGQGALDTGELFF. The CDR3 DNA follows: TGTGCCAGCAACGGACAGGGGGCTTTGGACACCGGGGAGCTGTTTTTT.

The V call is TRBV19, the J call TRBJ1-5, with D perhaps TRBD1 (5 bases). V lost 7 bases, J lost 4 bases, and 17 bases lay in between. The CDR3 totals 15 residues. Germline V CDR1 and CDR2: LNHDA, SQIVND (reference sequence). The chain's CDR3 is CASKGNGARNQPQHF. The CDR3 DNA follows: TGTGCCAGTAAGGGGAATGGGGCTCGGAATCAGCCCCAGCATTTT.

This chain connects TRBV7-2 to TRBJ1-1; D gene ambiguous. The CDR3 is 12 residues long. CDR1 SGHTA and CDR2 FQGNSA come from the germline V gene. Between the trimmed V and J ends, which lost 3 bases and 7 bases, there was a span of 9 bases. CDR3 DNA: TGTGCCAGCAGCTTGCGGGCTGTTGAAGCTTTCTTT. Protein sequence: CASSLRAVEAFF.

This rearrangement joins TRBV9 to TRBJ2-6; 7 nucleotides line up with TRBD1. Germline V gene sequence: CDR1 SGDLS, CDR2 YYNGEE. The V gene end was trimmed by 2 bases and the J gene end by 4 bases; junction bases not matched to a gene: 6. This CDR3 contains 16 residues. The CDR3 protein is CASSVLTGPGANVLTF. DNA of the CDR3: TGTGCCAGCAGCGTCTTGACAGGGCCGGGGGCCAACGTCCTGACTTTC.

J is TRBJ2-1 and V is TRBV19; 9 positions match TRBD1. Germline V lookup: CDR1 LNHDA, CDR2 SQIVND (reference sequence). The CDR3 runs 16 residues. The trim removed 7 bases at V and 0 bases at J, leaving 7 bases unmatched. Here the CDR3 reads CASTTTGGSSYNEQFF. For the CDR3, the DNA is TGTGCCAGTACCACGACAGGGGGAAGCTCCTACAATGAGCAGTTCTTC.